These T cell receptor beta chains were read from a single sample in a study of beta chain features in type 1 diabetes. Produced via immunoSEQ multiplex PCR; TCRdb's table is partial and in-frame only. The table shows 350,000 to 400,000 clones, with over 12% occurring only once. What was sequenced was naive CD4+ T cells from blood. These receptor sequences come from a woman under 30 in good health. Both conserved end residues are part of each CDR3. A D gene is named only where the DNA matches it firmly. Some rows mark clone size as missing; the rest say once, few, many or name a class of expanded clone.

size | D | J | V | DNA | CDR3
few | - | TRBJ2-1 | TRBV29-1 | TGCAGCGTTGACAGTTACAATGAGCAGTTCTTC | CSVDSYNEQFF
few | - | TRBJ2-1 | TRBV7-9 | TGTGCCAGCAGCAAACAGGGCTCAAGCTCCTACAATGAGCAGTTCTTC | CASSKQGSSSYNEQFF
few | TRBD1 | TRBJ1-1 | TRBV7-9 | TGTGCCAGCAGCTCCCGGAGGGGACAGGGGAACGTGGGGAACACTGAAGCTTTCTTT | CASSSRRGQGNVGNTEAFF
few | TRBD2 | TRBJ2-3 | TRBV30 | TGTGCCTGGAGGGGGACTAGCGGGGCTACCGGTACGCAGTATTTT | CAWRGTSGATGTQYF
few | TRBD1 | TRBJ2-2 | TRBV5-1 | TGCGCCAGCAGCTCGACAGGGGGCCCGAACACCGGGGAGCTGTTTTTT | CASSSTGGPNTGELFF
- | - | TRBJ2-1 | TRBV2 | TGTGCCAGCAGGGGAGACTACAATGAGCAGTTCTTC | CASRGDYNEQFF
- | - | TRBJ2-7 | TRBV5-1 | TGCGCCAGCAGCCAGGACATATCCTACGAGCAGTACTTC | CASSQDISYEQYF
few | - | TRBJ2-1 | TRBV15 | TGTGCCACCAGCAGAGGGGACTCGCGGAATGAGCAGTTCTTC | CATSRGDSRNEQFF
- | - | TRBJ2-3 | TRBV5-6 | TGTGCCAGCAGCTTGTCAGGGATCACAGATACGCAGTATTTT | CASSLSGITDTQYF
few | - | TRBJ1-1 | TRBV4-1 | TGCGCCAGCAGCCCAAGGGAGGACACTGAAGCTTTCTTT | CASSPREDTEAFF
- | - | TRBJ2-4 | TRBV27 | TGTGCCAGCAGCACCGGGGGTCTTCAGTACTTC | CASSTGGLQYF
- | - | TRBJ1-2 | TRBV7-9 | TGTGCCAGCAGCTTAGACTGGACAGTGAACTATGGCTACACCTTC | CASSLDWTVNYGYTF
few | - | TRBJ2-1 | TRBV18 | TGTGCCAGCTCACCACGGCGGTACAATGAGCAGTTCTTC | CASSPRRYNEQFF
- | TRBD1 | TRBJ2-3 | TRBV30 | TGTGCCTGGAGTAACAGGGGAACAGATACGCAGTATTTT | CAWSNRGTDTQYF
few | TRBD1 | TRBJ1-2 | TRBV19 | TGTGCCAGTAGTATTGGACAGGGACCTACTGGCTACACCTTC | CASSIGQGPTGYTF
- | TRBD1 | TRBJ1-4 | TRBV25-1 | TGTGCCAGCAGGGGGGACAGGGGGCTCGGAAAACTGTTTTTT | CASRGDRGLGKLFF
few | TRBD2 | TRBJ2-7 | TRBV27 | TGTGCCAGCAGTTTGGGACTAGCGGGTTTCTACGAGCAGTACTTC | CASSLGLAGFYEQYF
few | - | TRBJ1-2 | TRBV5-1 | TGCGCCAGCAGCGGGCGGACACTTGGAGCTAACTATGGCTACACCTTC | CASSGRTLGANYGYTF
- | - | TRBJ1-4 | TRBV29-1 | TGCAGCGTTGAAGATCGGGGTTCCAGAGGAGAAAAACTGTTTTTT | CSVEDRGSRGEKLFF
few | TRBD2 | TRBJ2-3 | TRBV14 | TGTGCCAGCAGCTCCGGGACTAGCGGGAGGGGATTCAAGAAGTATTTT | CASSSGTSGRGFKKYF
few | - | TRBJ1-6 | TRBV5-1 | TGCGCCAGCAGTCCACTATCTCCAAATTCACCCCTCCACTTT | CASSPLSPNSPLHF
- | TRBD1 | TRBJ1-1 | TRBV28 | TGTGCCGGTAAGGACAGGTTGAACACTGAAGCTTTCTTT | CAGKDRLNTEAFF
- | - | TRBJ2-3 | TRBV29-1 | TGCAGCGTTGATCTCAGGGGCCGAGGGACAGATACGCAGTATTTT | CSVDLRGRGTDTQYF
- | - | TRBJ2-1 | TRBV9 | TGTGCCAGCAGCGCCCCTATTCGGGGCGGGATGAGAGTAAGTGAGCAGTTCTTC | CASSAPIRGGMRVSEQFF
- | - | TRBJ2-1 | TRBV6-6 | TGTGCCAGCAGTTACCACTCGGCCGGGGAGCAGTTCTTC | CASSYHSAGEQFF
- | - | TRBJ1-5 | TRBV30 | TGTGCCTGGAGTGGGCAGGTATATAGCAATCAGCCCCAGCATTTT | CAWSGQVYSNQPQHF
- | TRBD1 | TRBJ2-5 | TRBV5-4 | TGTGCCAGCAGCAAAACCGGGACAGGAGAGACCCAGTACTTC | CASSKTGTGETQYF
few | TRBD2 | TRBJ2-7 | TRBV15 | TGTGCCACCAGCCTGGGACTAGCGGGAGACTACGAGCAGTACTTC | CATSLGLAGDYEQYF
- | TRBD2 | TRBJ2-3 | TRBV5-4 | TGTGCCAGCAGCTCGGGGACTAGCGTGCGAACAGATACGCAGTATTTT | CASSSGTSVRTDTQYF
few | - | TRBJ1-1 | TRBV9 | TGTGCCAGCAGCGCCCAGGCCGGGGTCACTGAAGCTTTCTTT | CASSAQAGVTEAFF
- | - | TRBJ1-5 | TRBV6-6 | TGTGCCAGCACAGGGGCGGATCAGCCCCAGCATTTT | CASTGADQPQHF
- | - | TRBJ1-2 | TRBV28 | TGTGCCAGCAGTTTAGGCATCGCGGGCTATGGCTACACCTTC | CASSLGIAGYGYTF
- | TRBD1 | TRBJ1-2 | TRBV28 | TGTGCCAGCAGTTTAGCAGGGGGCCCTGGCTACACCTTC | CASSLAGGPGYTF
- | TRBD2 | TRBJ2-3 | TRBV7-2 | TGTGCCAGCAGCACTACTAGCGGGAGAAATACGCAGTATTTT | CASSTTSGRNTQYF
- | TRBD1 | TRBJ2-7 | TRBV7-2 | TGTGCCAGCAGCTTAGGGGGACAGAATATCTACGAGCAGTACTTC | CASSLGGQNIYEQYF
few | - | TRBJ1-1 | TRBV4-1 | TGCGCCAGCAGCCAAGAGGGCAGGGTGAACACTGAAGCTTTCTTT | CASSQEGRVNTEAFF
few | TRBD1 | TRBJ1-1 | TRBV14 | TGTGCCAGCAGCCAAGTAGGACAGGGGAACACTGAAGCTTTCTTT | CASSQVGQGNTEAFF
- | TRBD2 | TRBJ2-7 | TRBV30 | TGTGCCGGATGGACTAGCGGGGCCCTAGAGCAGTACTTC | CAGWTSGALEQYF
few | TRBD1 | TRBJ1-2 | TRBV28 | TGTGCCAGCAGTCTCACAGGGGATGGCTACACCTTC | CASSLTGDGYTF
- | - | TRBJ2-3 | TRBV7-9 | TGTGCCAGCAGCCGCCAGAGCACAGATACGCAGTATTTT | CASSRQSTDTQYF
- | - | TRBJ2-5 | TRBV2 | TGTGCCAGCAGTGAATCCAGGCAAGAGACCCAGTACTTC | CASSESRQETQYF
- | - | TRBJ2-1 | TRBV6-1 | TGTGCCAGCAGTGTCTTTGCGGTTGAGCAGTTCTTC | CASSVFAVEQFF
few | TRBD1 | TRBJ1-4 | TRBV28 | TGTGCCACCCTCGACAGGGGTAGTGAAAAACTGTTTTTT | CATLDRGSEKLFF
- | TRBD1 | TRBJ2-7 | TRBV28 | TGTGCCAGCAGTATACCCGGGACAGGGGGCACCTACGAGCAGTACTTC | CASSIPGTGGTYEQYF
- | - | TRBJ1-2 | TRBV20-1 | TGCCAGGGATCCGCTAACTATGGCTACACCTTC | CQGSANYGYTF
few | - | TRBJ1-4 | TRBV27 | TGTGCCAGCAGCCCTACAGGGAGTCCTGAAAAACTGTTTTTT | CASSPTGSPEKLFF
- | - | TRBJ2-5 | TRBV30 | TGTGCCTGGGGGAAGCGGTCGGTAAAAGAGACCCAGTACTTC | CAWGKRSVKETQYF
- | - | TRBJ2-4 | TRBV7-9 | TGTGCCAGCAGCTTGCTTGAGGGCTCAAAAAACATTCAGTACTTC | CASSLLEGSKNIQYF
few | TRBD1 | TRBJ2-3 | TRBV29-1 | TGCAGCGCCCTCTGGGACAGCTCTGGCAGCACAGATACGCAGTATTTT | CSALWDSSGSTDTQYF
- | - | TRBJ2-7 | TRBV27 | TGTGCCAGCAGGCGGGGGCAGGGGTACGAGCAGTACTTC | CASRRGQGYEQYF
- | TRBD1 | TRBJ1-1 | TRBV9 | TGTGCCAGCAGCGCACGGGACAGGGGTTTCACTGAAGCTTTCTTT | CASSARDRGFTEAFF
few | TRBD1 | TRBJ1-5 | TRBV27 | TGTGCCAACACGACAGGGGACAATCAGCCCCAGCATTTT | CANTTGDNQPQHF
- | TRBD1 | TRBJ1-1 | TRBV30 | TGTGCCTGGGCACCAACAGGGGTAGCGACTGAAGCTTTCTTT | CAWAPTGVATEAFF
- | TRBD2 | TRBJ2-7 | TRBV4-2 | TGTGCCAGCAGCCAAGAGGGACTAGCGGGAGCAAGGTACTTC | CASSQEGLAGARYF
- | TRBD2 | TRBJ2-7 | TRBV7-3 | TGTGCCAGCAGCCCCACTAGCGCTTCAAAGGAGCAGTACTTC | CASSPTSASKEQYF
few | - | TRBJ2-1 | TRBV5-1 | TGCGCCAGCAGCTTGGAGGGAGGTAATGAGCAGTTCTTC | CASSLEGGNEQFF